This entry is about one T cell receptor (beta chain). This sample stems from a study of cytomegalovirus exposure and HLA in healthy donors. V gave up 1 base and J gave up 6 bases, with 11 bases separating them. The germline V gene encodes CDR1 MDHEN and CDR2 SYDVKM. CDR3 length: 14 residues. The study ran its PCR with 60 Vbeta and 13 Jbeta primers. The protocol was immunoSEQ multiplex PCR, while the TCRdb copy is restricted to in-frame clones and leaves out a portion. This table has roughly 100,000 clones, over 75% appearing once. The chain uses TRBV28 and TRBJ2-3, with D possibly being TRBD2 (6 bases). Sequenced: PBMCs. This TCR was sampled from a woman aged 18-29 years in good health and CMV-seropositive. The CDR3 DNA sequence: TGTGCCAGCAGTTTATTGGGGGGATGGGATACGCAGTATTTT. It encodes CASSLLGGWDTQYF.